One TCR beta chain is described in this entry. Its specificity is unknown. This CDR3 has 14 amino acids. CDR1 and CDR2 (germline): ENHRY, SYGVKD. The junction had 4 bases not matched to a gene; V was cut back by 4 bases and J by 5 bases. The data are from a study of cytomegalovirus exposure and HLA in healthy donors. General study points: Usually a TCR sequence was rare, but some public TCRs were found in many donors. The authors later found HLA-associated TCR beta chains more clonally expanded than equally common others.

Researchers ran the PCR with 60 Vbeta and 13 Jbeta primers. The repertoire was sequenced with immunoSEQ multiplex PCR; TCRdb's copy has only in-frame clones and lacks some. This sample has about 150,000 clones, with over 70% found just once. The source of this sequence is a male donor in good health and CMV-seronegative. This chain joins TRBV10-3 and TRBJ2-5, with 10 bases fitting TRBD1. Sequencing input: PBMCs. DNA of the CDR3: TGTGCCATCAGTGGCCCGGGACAGGGGGAGACCCAGTACTTC. Amino acids: CAISGPGQGETQYF.